This T cell receptor (beta chain) was documented in a study of identical twins. Points from the study as a whole: Within monozygotic twins, out-of-frame TCR alpha sharing was underestimated by the models. Cross-sectional statistics underpinned the conclusions; the same donors were not followed. Cord blood beta clonotypes that were abundant carried fewer insertions, and memory repertoires showed no such trend.

A note on this clonotype: As yet, its antigen is unknown.

TCRdb re-called the 5' RACE reads through MiXCR, storing one row per CDR3 protein. Here the sample spans around 1.7 million distinct CDR3 sequences, about 30% being singletons. The CDR3 has 15 residues. The V and J ends lost 1 base and 6 bases respectively, with 13 bases between them. Healthy Caucasian donors formed the entire cohort. This chain links TRBV12-3 or TRBV12-4 with TRBJ2-1; D could derive from TRBD1 or TRBD2 (5 bases each). Sequencing used cord blood. The sequence came from a newborn girl in good health. The CDR3, as DNA: TGTGCCAGCAGTTTAGGGGGGAGCTTGACCAATGAGCAGTTCTTC. Its translation: CASSLGGSLTNEQFF.